Each of the 20 T cell receptor beta chains below was sequenced from the same sample in a study of blood T cell repertoires in COVID-19. Here immunoSEQ multiplex PCR was the method, and the copy in TCRdb shows in-frame clones only, minus some. The sample lists roughly 91,000 clones; roughly 86% were seen once. Sequencing was performed on peripheral blood. The receptors derive from a woman older than 75 with acute or convalescent COVID-19.

The genes are TRBV6-5 and TRBJ2-3; 7 bases agree with TRBD1. CDR1 is MNHEY and CDR2 is SVGAGI in the germline V gene. CDR3 length: 14 residues. The V segment lost 5 bases and the J segment 2 bases; nucleotides outside the gene matches: 4. The DNA for the CDR3 is TGTGCCAGCAGTCCGGGACAGCACACAGATACGCAGTATTTT. This gives the protein CASSPGQHTDTQYF.

V gene TRBV5-1 combines with J gene TRBJ2-7; 15 nucleotides agree with TRBD2. This CDR3 region has 19 residues. The ends lost 4 bases at V and 0 bases at J; junction bases unmatched: 11. Germline V CDR1 and CDR2: SGHRS, YFSETQ. CDR3 sequence (DNA): TGCGCCAGCAGCGAAGTCGGGACTAGCGGGGGGCTACTCTCCTACGAGCAGTACTTC. Amino acids: CASSEVGTSGGLLSYEQYF.

This clone was counted once. The J gene is TRBJ1-5, the V gene TRBV7-9; TRBD1 matches at 10 bases. Per the germline V gene, CDR1 is SEHNR and CDR2 is FQNEAQ (reference sequence). After removal of 1 base from V and 2 bases from J, the junction contained 2 bases not matched to a gene. This CDR3 has 16 amino acids. For the CDR3, the DNA is TGTGCCAGCAGCTTAGAGACAGGGGGCGGCAATCAGCCCCAGCATTTT. Its protein product is CASSLETGGGNQPQHF. The variable domain in full, with the rest retrieved from reference TRBV7-9 and TRBJ1-5, is DTGVSQNPRHKITKRGQNVTFRCDPISEHNRLYWYRQTLGQGPEFLTYFQNEAQLEKSRLLSDRFSAERPKGSFSTLEIQRTEQGDSAMYLCASSLETGGGNQPQHFGDGTRLSIL.

CDR3 in DNA: TGTGCCAGCAGTGAAGCGAGTGTAACTTTCTCCTACGAGCAGTACTTC. Its translation is CASSEASVTFSYEQYF. The chain recombines TRBV6-1 with TRBJ2-7, with no clear D. The CDR3 extends over 16 amino acids. With 0 bases removed from V and 0 bases from J, the gap between germline ends came to 12 bases. Germline V gene sequence: CDR1 MNHNS, CDR2 SASEGT.

The chain uses TRBV6-1 and TRBJ2-5; D gene uncertain. With 0 bases removed from V and 6 bases from J, the gap between germline ends came to 8 bases. The CDR3 extends over 13 amino acids. Germline loops: CDR1 MNHNS, CDR2 SASEGT. CDR3 in amino acids: CASSEAVRKTQYF. Here the CDR3 DNA reads TGTGCCAGCAGTGAAGCGGTCAGGAAGACCCAGTACTTC.

The chain is built from TRBV19 and TRBJ2-7, with TRBD1 matching 9 bases. The germline CDR1 and CDR2 sequences are LNHDA and SQIVND (reference sequence). V was pared by 10 bases and J by 5 bases, with 6 bases of the junction left unmatched. This CDR3 spans 12 amino acids. The CDR3 reads CATEGQGDEQYF. Here the CDR3 DNA reads TGTGCCACGGAGGGACAGGGCGACGAGCAGTACTTC.

This chain connects TRBV12-3 or TRBV12-4 to TRBJ1-5, with 10 nucleotides matching TRBD1. V was clipped by 5 bases and J by 7 bases; unmatched bases: 2. The CDR3 length is 13 residues. CDR3 coding DNA: TGTGCCAGCAGTCGACAGGGGGCCCAGCCCCAGCATTTT. Its protein is CASSRQGAQPQHF.

The gene calls are TRBV30 and TRBJ2-4; D unclear. CDR1 is GTSNPN and CDR2 is SVGIG in the germline V gene (reference sequence). The CDR3 length is 16 residues. V lost 5 bases and J lost 0, with 17 bases in between. CDR3 protein: CAWLWQARLAKNIQYF. CDR3 nucleotides: TGTGCCTGGTTGTGGCAGGCGCGATTAGCCAAAAACATTCAGTACTTC.

This clone has a single count. V usage is TRBV3-1 (or the pseudogene TRBV3-2) and J usage is TRBJ2-3, with D tentatively TRBD1 (6 bases). V gave up 1 base and J gave up 1 base, with 12 bases separating them. The germline CDR1 and CDR2 sequences are LGHDT and YNNKEL (reference sequence). This CDR3 spans 16 amino acids. CDR3 DNA sequence: TGTGCCAGCAGCCAAGGTCGGCCAGGGGGCACAGATACGCAGTATTTT. This sequence encodes CASSQGRPGGTDTQYF.

The J gene is TRBJ2-3, the V gene TRBV25-1; D unresolved. CDR3 length: 13 amino acids. V was shortened by 3 bases and J by 4 bases, with 8 bases between the two germline ends. CDR1 is MGHDK, CDR2 SYGVNS, per germline. The CDR3 coding sequence is TGTGCCAGCAGTGACGGAGTCGCAGATACGCAGTATTTT. Protein sequence: CASSDGVADTQYF.

The chain joins TRBV24-1 to TRBJ2-2; TRBD1 matches at 7 bases. CDR1 and CDR2 (germline): KGHDR, SFDVKD. V lost 9 bases and J lost 6; bases outside the gene matches: 15. CDR3 size: 16 residues. The CDR3 sequence: CATLSVPQGISGELFF. DNA of the CDR3: TGTGCCACCCTATCCGTGCCACAGGGGATCTCCGGGGAGCTGTTTTTT.

This chain links TRBV10-1 with TRBJ2-3; maybe TRBD2 (6 bases). V was pared by 2 bases and J by 7 bases, with 13 bases between. The V gene's germline CDR1 is WNHNN and CDR2 SYGVQD (reference sequence). CDR3 length: 14 residues. The CDR3 coding sequence is TGCGCCAGCAGTGAGGGAGGGCGCGGGAATACGCAGTATTTT. Translation: CASSEGGRGNTQYF.

J is TRBJ1-6 and V is TRBV7-2; a weak D match, TRBD1 (5 bases). The germline gives CDR1 SGHTA, CDR2 FQGNSA. CDR3 length: 15 residues. V was pared by 6 bases and J by 5 bases, with 14 bases between. The CDR3 region is CASSPRGSDNSPLHF. The DNA for the CDR3 is TGTGCCAGCAGTCCCCGGGGGTCCGATAATTCACCCCTCCACTTT.

The genes are TRBV11-2 and TRBJ2-2; TRBD2 matches at 7 bases. The length of the CDR3 is 16 residues. Trimming cost V 3 bases and J 3 bases; bases outside gene matches: 7. The germline V gene encodes CDR1 SGHAT and CDR2 FQNNGV. CDR3 nucleotide sequence: TGTGCCAGCAGCTTTAACAACGGGGGGTACACCGGGGAGCTGTTTTTT. This codes for CASSFNNGGYTGELFF.

The chain recombines TRBV7-8 with TRBJ2-7; 9 bases agree with TRBD1. The CDR3 loop spans 14 amino acids. Losses at the gene ends were 4 bases for V and 6 bases for J; bases not matched to a gene: 7. Germline V gene sequence: CDR1 SGHVS, CDR2 FQNEAQ. In nucleotides, the CDR3 is TGTGCCAGCAGCTCCGGGACAGGGTTTTCCGAGCAGTACTTC. It yields the protein CASSSGTGFSEQYF. Filled out from reference TRBV7-8 and TRBJ2-7, the complete variable domain reads GAGVSQSPRYKVAKRGQDVALRCDPISGHVSLFWYQQALGQGPEFLTYFQNEAQLDKSGLPSDRFFAERPEGSVSTLKIQRTQQEDSAVYLCASSSGTGFSEQYFGPGTRLTVT.

The V gene is TRBV24-1, the J gene TRBJ2-3; possible D gene TRBD1, 5 bases. The CDR3 extends over 14 amino acids. The V and J ends lost 3 bases and 5 bases respectively, with 11 bases between them. The germline V gene has CDR1 KGHDR and CDR2 SFDVKD. The CDR3: CATSDAGLEDTQYF. CDR3 nucleotide sequence: TGTGCCACCAGTGATGCAGGGTTAGAAGATACGCAGTATTTT.

The J gene is TRBJ2-1, the V gene TRBV10-1; 13 bases line up with TRBD2. CDR3 length: 14 amino acids. The germline V gene encodes CDR1 WNHNN and CDR2 SYGVQD (reference sequence). With V trimmed by 6 bases and J by 9 bases, 5 bases remained unmatched. CDR3 sequence (DNA): TGCGCCAGCAGCCCCCGGACTAGCGGGGGTGAGCAGTTCTTC. Translated, it gives CASSPRTSGGEQFF.

The V gene is TRBV6-5, the J gene TRBJ2-3; a possible D gene is TRBD2 (5 bases). Germline values: CDR1 MNHEY, CDR2 SVGAGI. The V end lost 8 bases, the J end lost 1 base, and 13 bases lay between the germline ends. The CDR3 consists of 14 residues. CDR3 in DNA: TGTGCCAGCCAACCGGACTTTGGCACAGATACGCAGTATTTT. Protein sequence: CASQPDFGTDTQYF.

The rearrangement joins TRBV2 to TRBJ2-1; 7 bases are a match to TRBD2. V was pared by 3 bases and J by 15 bases, with 5 bases of the junction left unmatched. This CDR3 has 11 residues. Germline CDR1 SNHLY, CDR2 FYNNEI. The CDR3 coding sequence is TGTGCCAGCAGTGATGGAGCTAGCGGGTTCTTC. It yields the protein CASSDGASGFF.

The J gene is TRBJ1-2, the V gene TRBV12-3 or TRBV12-4; 7 nucleotides match TRBD1. V lost 6 bases, J lost 6 bases, and 7 bases stayed unmatched. This CDR3 region has 13 residues. Here the CDR3 reads CASSRDSLDGYTF. The CDR3 coding sequence is TGTGCCAGCAGCCGGGACAGCCTCGATGGCTACACCTTC.